Listed below are T cell receptor beta chains from one sample, sequenced in a study of cytomegalovirus exposure and HLA in healthy donors. The method was immunoSEQ multiplex PCR; TCRdb's version includes in-frame clones alone and lacks a portion of them. The repertoire holds under 100,000 clones, with about 70% as singletons. Sequences were obtained from PBMCs. All receptors derive from a human donor in good health. Both conserved end residues are part of each CDR3. The order of the fields is V gene, clone size, J gene, D gene, CDR3 protein, CDR3 DNA. A D gene is named only where the DNA matches it firmly. A clone size is listed for some rows: how often the clone was seen (once, few, many), or a class if it is expanded.

v_call: TRBV30; clone_size: once; j_call: TRBJ2-3; d_call: TRBD2; cdr3_aa: CAGAGLAGVADTQYF; cdr3_nt: TGTGCCGGGGCGGGACTAGCGGGAGTTGCAGATACGCAGTATTTT
v_call: TRBV7-9; clone_size: .; j_call: TRBJ1-1; d_call: .; cdr3_aa: CASSLAGQWNTEAFF; cdr3_nt: TGTGCCAGCAGCTTAGCTGGACAGTGGAACACTGAAGCTTTCTTT
v_call: TRBV21-1; clone_size: .; j_call: TRBJ2-7; d_call: .; cdr3_aa: CASTPGTESIF; cdr3_nt: TGTGCCAGCACGCCTGGGACAGAATCCATCTTC
v_call: TRBV5-6; clone_size: .; j_call: TRBJ2-7; d_call: .; cdr3_aa: CASSSGQRYEQYF; cdr3_nt: TGTGCCAGCAGCTCAGGGCAGAGGTACGAGCAGTACTTC
v_call: TRBV14; clone_size: few; j_call: TRBJ1-4; d_call: .; cdr3_aa: CASSQAAGTNEKLFF; cdr3_nt: TGTGCCAGCAGCCAAGCCGCAGGGACTAATGAAAAACTGTTTTTT
v_call: TRBV5-6; clone_size: .; j_call: TRBJ2-7; d_call: TRBD1; cdr3_aa: CASSLSGQGTYEQYF; cdr3_nt: TGTGCCAGCAGCTTGTCGGGACAGGGTACCTACGAGCAGTACTTC
v_call: TRBV2; clone_size: .; j_call: TRBJ2-1; d_call: .; cdr3_aa: CASSVGRGYEQFF; cdr3_nt: TGTGCCAGCAGTGTTGGCAGGGGCTATGAGCAGTTCTTC
v_call: TRBV5-4; clone_size: .; j_call: TRBJ1-6; d_call: .; cdr3_aa: CASNPEGGGSNSPLHF; cdr3_nt: TGTGCCAGCAACCCGGAAGGAGGAGGTAGTAATTCACCCCTCCACTTT
v_call: TRBV11-2; clone_size: .; j_call: TRBJ1-2; d_call: .; cdr3_aa: CASTPLLSGGGYTF; cdr3_nt: TGTGCCAGCACTCCTCTCCTCTCGGGCGGGGGCTACACCTTC
v_call: TRBV6-5; clone_size: .; j_call: TRBJ1-1; d_call: .; cdr3_aa: CASSALWNTEAFF; cdr3_nt: TGTGCCAGCAGTGCGCTTTGGAACACTGAAGCTTTCTTT
v_call: TRBV4-2; clone_size: .; j_call: TRBJ2-1; d_call: .; cdr3_aa: CASSQDHRLTVVNEQFF; cdr3_nt: TGTGCCAGCAGCCAGGATCACAGACTAACCGTGGTCAATGAGCAGTTCTTC
v_call: TRBV6-7; clone_size: .; j_call: TRBJ2-6; d_call: TRBD1; cdr3_aa: CASSSGWTGFGANVLTF; cdr3_nt: TGTGCCAGCAGTTCGGGCTGGACAGGGTTTGGGGCCAACGTCCTGACTTTC
v_call: TRBV7-2; clone_size: .; j_call: TRBJ2-5; d_call: .; cdr3_aa: CASSPLSGRQTQYF; cdr3_nt: TGTGCCAGCAGCCCACTATCGGGGAGGCAGACCCAGTACTTC
v_call: TRBV7-9; clone_size: .; j_call: TRBJ2-7; d_call: .; cdr3_aa: CSSALASYEQYF; cdr3_nt: TGTTCCAGCGCGCTAGCTTCCTACGAGCAGTACTTC
v_call: TRBV25-1; clone_size: .; j_call: TRBJ1-3; d_call: .; cdr3_aa: CASSEQHRTALGNTIYF; cdr3_nt: TGTGCCAGCAGTGAACAGCATAGGACAGCCCTCGGGAACACCATATATTTT
v_call: TRBV6-1; clone_size: .; j_call: TRBJ2-5; d_call: .; cdr3_aa: CASSEWTVYEQETQYF; cdr3_nt: TGTGCCAGCAGTGAATGGACTGTGTACGAACAAGAGACCCAGTACTTC
v_call: TRBV19; clone_size: .; j_call: TRBJ1-1; d_call: .; cdr3_aa: CASSIGPGRNTEAFF; cdr3_nt: TGTGCCAGTAGTATAGGCCCAGGAAGGAACACTGAAGCTTTCTTT
v_call: TRBV7-2; clone_size: .; j_call: TRBJ1-5; d_call: .; cdr3_aa: CASSPVGGGQDSNQPQHF; cdr3_nt: TGTGCCAGCAGCCCGGTTGGTGGGGGACAAGATAGCAATCAGCCCCAGCATTTT
v_call: TRBV7-2; clone_size: .; j_call: TRBJ1-4; d_call: TRBD1; cdr3_aa: CASSQGQGEYEKLFF; cdr3_nt: TGTGCCAGCAGCCAGGGACAGGGTGAATATGAAAAACTGTTTTTT
v_call: TRBV27; clone_size: .; j_call: TRBJ2-3; d_call: TRBD2; cdr3_aa: CASSLTGLAGRVSSTDTQYF; cdr3_nt: TGTGCCAGCAGTTTAACGGGACTAGCGGGAAGGGTCTCTAGCACAGATACGCAGTATTTT
v_call: TRBV18; clone_size: .; j_call: TRBJ1-1; d_call: TRBD1; cdr3_aa: CASSLGGGSTEAFF; cdr3_nt: TGTGCCAGCTCATTAGGGGGCGGAAGCACTGAAGCTTTCTTT
v_call: TRBV7-6; clone_size: .; j_call: TRBJ2-1; d_call: TRBD1; cdr3_aa: CASSPGQATYNEQFF; cdr3_nt: TGTGCCAGCAGCCCGGGACAGGCCACCTACAATGAGCAGTTCTTC
v_call: TRBV7-8; clone_size: .; j_call: TRBJ1-2; d_call: TRBD1; cdr3_aa: CASSLTSGTGPHGYTF; cdr3_nt: TGTGCCAGCAGCTTAACGTCCGGGACAGGCCCACATGGCTACACCTTC
v_call: TRBV19; clone_size: .; j_call: TRBJ2-2; d_call: TRBD2; cdr3_aa: CASHRLRTSGRGELFF; cdr3_nt: TGTGCCAGCCATAGACTAAGGACTAGCGGGAGAGGGGAGCTGTTTTTT
v_call: TRBV5-1; clone_size: .; j_call: TRBJ1-2; d_call: TRBD1; cdr3_aa: CASSSDRGMEGYTF; cdr3_nt: TGCGCCAGCAGCTCTGACAGGGGAATGGAGGGCTACACCTTC
v_call: TRBV4-1; clone_size: once; j_call: TRBJ2-3; d_call: .; cdr3_aa: CASSQETAASTDTQYF; cdr3_nt: TGCGCCAGCAGCCAAGAAACAGCGGCTAGCACAGATACGCAGTATTTT
v_call: TRBV10-3; clone_size: .; j_call: TRBJ2-5; d_call: .; cdr3_aa: CAIFSGRGTETQYF; cdr3_nt: TGTGCCATTTTCTCGGGGCGCGGGACAGAGACCCAGTACTTC
v_call: TRBV5-4; clone_size: .; j_call: TRBJ2-7; d_call: .; cdr3_aa: CASSVGQGWSYEQYF; cdr3_nt: TGTGCCAGCAGCGTGGGGCAGGGGTGGTCCTACGAGCAGTACTTC
v_call: TRBV6-4; clone_size: once; j_call: TRBJ1-5; d_call: .; cdr3_aa: CASSHGSIDNQPQHF; cdr3_nt: TGTGCCAGCAGCCACGGGTCGATAGACAATCAGCCCCAGCATTTT
v_call: TRBV11-3; clone_size: .; j_call: TRBJ2-2; d_call: TRBD1; cdr3_aa: CASSPQGGANTGELFF; cdr3_nt: TGTGCCAGCAGCCCCCAAGGGGGCGCGAACACCGGGGAGCTGTTTTTT
v_call: TRBV4-2; clone_size: .; j_call: TRBJ1-2; d_call: .; cdr3_aa: CASSQVPERNYGYTF; cdr3_nt: TGTGCCAGCAGCCAAGTCCCTGAGAGGAACTATGGCTACACCTTC
v_call: TRBV10-1; clone_size: .; j_call: TRBJ2-1; d_call: .; cdr3_aa: CASSERRGTKFPAYNEQFF; cdr3_nt: TGCGCCAGCAGTGAAAGGCGGGGTACGAAATTCCCAGCCTACAATGAGCAGTTCTTC
v_call: TRBV2; clone_size: few; j_call: TRBJ1-2; d_call: .; cdr3_aa: CASSEGRGRVDGYTF; cdr3_nt: TGTGCCAGCAGTGAAGGGAGGGGCAGGGTAGATGGCTACACCTTC
v_call: TRBV29-1; clone_size: .; j_call: TRBJ1-5; d_call: TRBD1; cdr3_aa: CSAGTGVNQPQHF; cdr3_nt: TGCAGCGCCGGGACAGGGGTCAATCAGCCCCAGCATTTT
v_call: TRBV14; clone_size: .; j_call: TRBJ1-2; d_call: TRBD1; cdr3_aa: CASSQEAGGYNYGYTF; cdr3_nt: TGTGCCAGCAGCCAAGAGGCAGGGGGCTATAACTATGGCTACACCTTC
v_call: TRBV28; clone_size: .; j_call: TRBJ1-1; d_call: .; cdr3_aa: CASSFVTVGSTEAFF; cdr3_nt: TGTGCCAGCAGTTTCGTTACCGTCGGTTCCACTGAAGCTTTCTTT
v_call: TRBV5-1; clone_size: .; j_call: TRBJ1-4; d_call: TRBD1; cdr3_aa: CASSLKDRSDEKLFF; cdr3_nt: TGCGCCAGCAGCTTAAAGGACAGGAGTGATGAAAAACTGTTTTTT
v_call: TRBV5-1; clone_size: once; j_call: TRBJ1-6; d_call: .; cdr3_aa: CASSLEDRYNSPLHF; cdr3_nt: TGCGCCAGCAGCTTGGAGGACAGATATAATTCACCCCTCCACTTT
v_call: TRBV5-4; clone_size: few; j_call: TRBJ2-7; d_call: .; cdr3_aa: CASSPGGRGSYEQYF; cdr3_nt: TGTGCCAGCAGCCCGGGCGGGCGGGGATCCTACGAGCAGTACTTC
v_call: TRBV14; clone_size: .; j_call: TRBJ2-2; d_call: TRBD1; cdr3_aa: CASSARDRGIGELFF; cdr3_nt: TGTGCCAGCAGCGCGCGGGACAGGGGGATCGGGGAGCTGTTTTTT
v_call: TRBV2; clone_size: .; j_call: TRBJ1-5; d_call: TRBD1; cdr3_aa: CASTNRDRGYDQPQHF; cdr3_nt: TGTGCCAGCACTAACAGGGACAGGGGGTATGATCAGCCCCAGCATTTT
v_call: TRBV19; clone_size: .; j_call: TRBJ1-1; d_call: .; cdr3_aa: CASSMAPSTEAFF; cdr3_nt: TGTGCCAGTAGTATGGCACCCAGCACTGAAGCTTTCTTT
v_call: TRBV7-2; clone_size: .; j_call: TRBJ1-1; d_call: .; cdr3_aa: CASSPGLNTEAFF; cdr3_nt: TGTGCCAGCAGCCCAGGGCTGAACACTGAAGCTTTCTTT
v_call: TRBV13; clone_size: .; j_call: TRBJ2-2; d_call: TRBD2; cdr3_aa: CASSPLTSKGAGELFF; cdr3_nt: TGTGCCAGCAGCCCCTTGACTAGCAAGGGCGCCGGGGAGCTGTTTTTT
v_call: TRBV6-1; clone_size: .; j_call: TRBJ2-3; d_call: TRBD2; cdr3_aa: CASRDSGGQTDTQYF; cdr3_nt: TGTGCCAGCAGGGATAGCGGGGGGCAGACAGATACGCAGTATTTT
v_call: TRBV25-1; clone_size: .; j_call: TRBJ1-2; d_call: .; cdr3_aa: CASSRSGGTYGYTF; cdr3_nt: TGTGCCAGCAGTCGATCCGGGGGGACCTATGGCTACACCTTC
v_call: TRBV5-1; clone_size: .; j_call: TRBJ2-7; d_call: .; cdr3_aa: CASSPGLGFYEQYF; cdr3_nt: TGCGCCAGCAGTCCAGGACTGGGATTCTACGAGCAGTACTTC
v_call: TRBV6-1; clone_size: .; j_call: TRBJ2-7; d_call: .; cdr3_aa: CASIISGGTPYEQYF; cdr3_nt: TGTGCCAGCATCATATCGGGGGGCACCCCTTACGAGCAGTACTTC
v_call: TRBV9; clone_size: .; j_call: TRBJ1-3; d_call: .; cdr3_aa: CASSVTATGGNTIYF; cdr3_nt: TGTGCCAGCAGCGTTACTGCCACGGGTGGAAACACCATATATTTT
v_call: TRBV2; clone_size: .; j_call: TRBJ2-3; d_call: .; cdr3_aa: CASTRLRTDTQYF; cdr3_nt: TGTGCCAGCACTAGACTTCGCACAGATACGCAGTATTTT
v_call: TRBV5-6; clone_size: .; j_call: TRBJ1-1; d_call: .; cdr3_aa: CASSLIPQGAFGTEAFF; cdr3_nt: TGTGCCAGCAGCTTGATTCCACAGGGAGCTTTCGGCACTGAAGCTTTCTTT
v_call: TRBV5-1; clone_size: .; j_call: TRBJ2-4; d_call: TRBD2; cdr3_aa: CASSRGGASIQYF; cdr3_nt: TGCGCCAGCAGCCGCGGGGGGGCGAGCATTCAGTACTTC
v_call: TRBV13; clone_size: .; j_call: TRBJ2-4; d_call: .; cdr3_aa: CASSPRQESIQYF; cdr3_nt: TGTGCCAGCAGCCCTAGGCAAGAAAGCATTCAGTACTTC
v_call: TRBV5-1; clone_size: .; j_call: TRBJ2-7; d_call: .; cdr3_aa: CASSLGRSGVYEQYF; cdr3_nt: TGCGCCAGCAGCTTGGGCAGGTCTGGTGTTTACGAGCAGTACTTC